This T cell receptor beta chain was identified during a study of blood T cell repertoires in COVID-19. The overall study: COVID-19 samples collected from the United States, Italy and Spain covered acute and convalescent phases. PBMCs, B-cell-depleted T cells, or T cells provided the cDNA or gDNA that made up the material.

As handled by the study authors: Amplification of reference gene primers was used by the study to estimate nucleated cell counts. The repertoire was sequenced with immunoSEQ multiplex PCR; TCRdb's copy has only in-frame clones and lacks some. D and trimming come from the DNA, and the V and J calls and clone size come from that table. The sample includes 35,000 to 45,000 clones, roughly 85% of them seen just once. CDR3 length: 13 amino acids. V was trimmed by 4 bases and J by 4 bases, leaving 10 bases between them. Germline V lookup: CDR1 KGHSH, CDR2 LQKENI. The source of this sequence is a human donor in a cohort sampled during active COVID-19. The rearrangement links TRBV18 to TRBJ1-2, with TRBD1 as a possible D gene (5 bases). What was sequenced was peripheral blood. The CDR3 DNA sequence: TGTGCCAGCTCACTTCAGGGTGGCTATGGCTACACCTTC. Its translation is CASSLQGGYGYTF.